This T cell receptor beta chain derives from a study of vaccination effects on CD4 cells after COVID-19. General study findings and limits: Whether induced by infection or by vaccine, clones showed marked clonal contraction late after vaccination.

Note on this clone: Its antigen is currently unknown.

Peptide-pool stimulation followed by sequencing identified expanded antigen-specific CD4+ clonotypes in the ViraFEST assay. The culture ran for approximately 11 days before CD4+ T cells were isolated. Testing of the vaccine recipients showed negative nucleocapsid antibodies and no prior SARS-CoV-2 infection. The table came from immunoSEQ multiplex PCR; TCRdb's copy has only in-frame clones and leaves some out. The repertoire includes roughly 42,000 clones, under 85% of them detected once, and approximately 2.8% sits in the top ten. The input for sequencing was CD4+ T cells from PBMCs cultured with HCoV-NL63 spike peptides, taken before COVID-19 vaccination. The source is a human donor who received a COVID-19 vaccine.

CDR3 region: CASSLFPGDTDTGELFF. CDR3 nucleotides: TGCGCCAGCAGCTTGTTCCCAGGGGATACCGATACCGGGGAGCTGTTTTTT. The chain recombines TRBV5-1 with TRBJ2-2; possibly TRBD1 for D (6 bases). The CDR3 consists of 17 residues. Trimming shortened V by 1 base and J by 5 bases, and 18 bases separated the two germline ends. Germline assignment: CDR1 SGHRS and CDR2 YFSETQ.